This T cell receptor beta chain was observed in a study of T-cell memory formation after mild COVID-19. The overall study: Clusters of TCRs were largely donor specific. Broader study findings: Contracting clones, day 15 to 85, had balanced CD4/CD8, and later expanders favored CD4+. Mainly in CM and EM were contracting CD4+ clones; CD8+ were in EMRA.

This CDR3 has 15 residues. Germline V gene sequence: CDR1 SNHLY, CDR2 FYNNEI. V lost 6 bases, J lost 5 bases, and 12 bases stayed unmatched. Constant-segment primers served in 5'RACE that generated TCR alpha and TCR beta cDNA libraries bearing sample barcodes and UMIs. TCRdb ran MiXCR on the 5' RACE reads and lists one entry per CDR3 protein. This sample carries 250,000 to 300,000 distinct CDR3 sequences, 15% to 20% of them seen once, and the ten largest clones take roughly 23%. This clonotype was observed a handful of times. Its antigen is not identified. J is TRBJ2-5 and V is TRBV2; 7 bases are a match to TRBD1. The source of this sequence is a man in his late teens or twenties who had mild COVID-19 (a few samples of this study predate the infection). Cell type and time point are not known. Sequencing was performed on PBMCs or a T cell subset sorted from them (not recorded which). The CDR3 bases are TGTGCCAGCAGCCTACAGGGGCAGGGGTCCGAGACCCAGTACTTC. Translating it yields CASSLQGQGSETQYF.